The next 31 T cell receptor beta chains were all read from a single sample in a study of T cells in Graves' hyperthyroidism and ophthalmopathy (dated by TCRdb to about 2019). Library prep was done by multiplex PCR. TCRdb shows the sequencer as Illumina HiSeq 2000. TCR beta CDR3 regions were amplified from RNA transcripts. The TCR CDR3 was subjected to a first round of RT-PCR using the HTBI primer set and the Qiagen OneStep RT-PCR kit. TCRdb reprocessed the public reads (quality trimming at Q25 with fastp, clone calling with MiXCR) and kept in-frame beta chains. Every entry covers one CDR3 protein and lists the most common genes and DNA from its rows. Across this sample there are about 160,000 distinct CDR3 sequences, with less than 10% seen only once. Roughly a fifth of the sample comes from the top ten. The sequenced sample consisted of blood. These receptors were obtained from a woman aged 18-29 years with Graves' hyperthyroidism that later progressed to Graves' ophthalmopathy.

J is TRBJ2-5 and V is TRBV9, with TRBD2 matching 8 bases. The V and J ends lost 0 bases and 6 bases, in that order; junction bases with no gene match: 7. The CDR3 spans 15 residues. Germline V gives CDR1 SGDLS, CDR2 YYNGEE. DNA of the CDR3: TGTGCCAGCAGCGTAGGTCTAGCGGGCTTAAAGACCCAGTACTTC. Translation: CASSVGLAGLKTQYF.

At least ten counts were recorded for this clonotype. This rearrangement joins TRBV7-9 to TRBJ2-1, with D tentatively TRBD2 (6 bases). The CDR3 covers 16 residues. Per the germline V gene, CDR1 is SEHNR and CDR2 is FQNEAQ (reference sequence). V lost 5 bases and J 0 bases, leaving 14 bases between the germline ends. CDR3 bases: TGTGCCAGCAGCGCACACGGGGGACTCTCCTACAATGAGCAGTTCTTC. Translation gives CASSAHGGLSYNEQFF.

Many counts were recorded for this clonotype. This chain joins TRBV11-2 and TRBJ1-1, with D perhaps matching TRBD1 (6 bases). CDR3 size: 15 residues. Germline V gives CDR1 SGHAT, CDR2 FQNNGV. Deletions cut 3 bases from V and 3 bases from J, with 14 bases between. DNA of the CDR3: TGTGCCAGCAGCTTCCACAGGGTCGCGGACACTGAAGCTTTCTTT. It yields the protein CASSFHRVADTEAFF.

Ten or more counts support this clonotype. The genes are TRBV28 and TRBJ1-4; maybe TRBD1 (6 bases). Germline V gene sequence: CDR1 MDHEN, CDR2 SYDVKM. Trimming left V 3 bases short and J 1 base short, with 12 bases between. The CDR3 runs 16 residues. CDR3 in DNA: TGTGCCAGCAGTTTTCCCCAGGGGAGAACTAATGAAAAACTGTTTTTT. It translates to CASSFPQGRTNEKLFF.

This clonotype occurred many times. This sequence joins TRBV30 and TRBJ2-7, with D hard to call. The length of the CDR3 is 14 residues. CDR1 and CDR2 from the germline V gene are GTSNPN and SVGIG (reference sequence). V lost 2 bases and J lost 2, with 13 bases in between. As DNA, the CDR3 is TGTGCCTGGAGTCCCCTCTTCAGACCCTACGAGCAGTACTTC. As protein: CAWSPLFRPYEQYF.

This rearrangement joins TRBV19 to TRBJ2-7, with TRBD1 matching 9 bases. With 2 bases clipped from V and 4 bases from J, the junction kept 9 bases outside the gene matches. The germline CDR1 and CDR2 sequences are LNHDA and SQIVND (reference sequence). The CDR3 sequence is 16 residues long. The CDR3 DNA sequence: TGTGCCAGTAGTATAAACCCGGGACAGGGTAGGTACGAGCAGTACTTC. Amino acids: CASSINPGQGRYEQYF.

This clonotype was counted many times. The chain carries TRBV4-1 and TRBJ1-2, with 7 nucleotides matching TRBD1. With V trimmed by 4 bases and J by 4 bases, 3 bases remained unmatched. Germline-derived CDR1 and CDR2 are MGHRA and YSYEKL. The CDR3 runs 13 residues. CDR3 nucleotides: TGCGCCAGCAGCCCTGGGACAGCCTATGGCTACACCTTC. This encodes CASSPGTAYGYTF.

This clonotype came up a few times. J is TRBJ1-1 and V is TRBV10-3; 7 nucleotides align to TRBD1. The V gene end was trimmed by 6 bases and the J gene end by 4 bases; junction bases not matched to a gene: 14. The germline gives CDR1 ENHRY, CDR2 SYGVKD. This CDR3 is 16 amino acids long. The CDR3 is CAIRERETGTGTEAFF. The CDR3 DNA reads TGTGCCATCAGAGAAAGAGAGACAGGGACGGGCACTGAAGCTTTCTTT.

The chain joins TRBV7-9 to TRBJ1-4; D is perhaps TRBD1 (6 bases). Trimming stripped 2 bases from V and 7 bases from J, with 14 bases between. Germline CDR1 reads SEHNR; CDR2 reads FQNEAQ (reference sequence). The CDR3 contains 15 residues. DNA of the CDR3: TGTGCCAGCAGCTTAATCGCAGGGGACGGTGAAAAACTGTTTTTT. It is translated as CASSLIAGDGEKLFF.

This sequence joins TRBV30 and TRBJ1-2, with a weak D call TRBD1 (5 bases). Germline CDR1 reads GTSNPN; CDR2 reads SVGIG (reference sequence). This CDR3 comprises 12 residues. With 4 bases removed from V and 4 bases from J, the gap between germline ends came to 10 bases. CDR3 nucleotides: TGTGCCTGGACGAGGGGCGCCTATGGCTACACCTTC. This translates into CAWTRGAYGYTF. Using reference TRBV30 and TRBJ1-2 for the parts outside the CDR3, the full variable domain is SQTIHQWPATLVQPVGSPLSLECTVEGTSNPNLYWYRQAAGRGLQLLFYSVGIGQISSEVPQNLSASRPQDRQFILSSKKLLLSDSGFYLCAWTRGAYGYTFGSGTRLTVV.

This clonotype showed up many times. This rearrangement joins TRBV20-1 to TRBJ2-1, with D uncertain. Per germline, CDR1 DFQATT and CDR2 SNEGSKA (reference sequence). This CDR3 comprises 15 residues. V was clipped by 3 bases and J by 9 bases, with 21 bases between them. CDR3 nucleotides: TGCAGTGCTAGGCTGAGCAAAGGAGTGGCCGGTGAGCAGTTCTTC. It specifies CSARLSKGVAGEQFF.

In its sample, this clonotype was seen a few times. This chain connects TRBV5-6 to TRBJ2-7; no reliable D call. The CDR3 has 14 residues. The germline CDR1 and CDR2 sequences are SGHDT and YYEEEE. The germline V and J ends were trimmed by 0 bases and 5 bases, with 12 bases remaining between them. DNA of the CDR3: TGTGCCAGCAGCTTGGATTTGGGTGGTGACGAGCAGTACTTC. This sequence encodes CASSLDLGGDEQYF.

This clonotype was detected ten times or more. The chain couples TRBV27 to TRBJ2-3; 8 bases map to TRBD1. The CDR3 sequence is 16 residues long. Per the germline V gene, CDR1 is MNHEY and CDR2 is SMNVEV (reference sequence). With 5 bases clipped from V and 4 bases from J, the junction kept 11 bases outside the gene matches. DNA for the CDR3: TGTGCCAGCAGTCCCCAATGGACAGGGCCCCCAGATACGCAGTATTTT. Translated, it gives CASSPQWTGPPDTQYF.

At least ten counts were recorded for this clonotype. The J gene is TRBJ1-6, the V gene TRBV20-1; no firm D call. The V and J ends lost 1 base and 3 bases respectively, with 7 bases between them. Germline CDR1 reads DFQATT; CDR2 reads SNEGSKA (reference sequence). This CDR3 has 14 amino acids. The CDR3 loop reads CSARGSDYNSPLHF. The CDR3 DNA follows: TGCAGTGCTAGAGGGTCGGACTATAATTCACCCCTCCACTTT.

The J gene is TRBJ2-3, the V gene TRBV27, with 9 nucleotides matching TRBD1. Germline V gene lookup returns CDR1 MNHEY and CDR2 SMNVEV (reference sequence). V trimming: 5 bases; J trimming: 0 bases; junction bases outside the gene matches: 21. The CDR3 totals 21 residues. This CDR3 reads CASSGRSDRGLIRPSTDTQYF. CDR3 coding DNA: TGTGCCAGCAGTGGCCGGTCGGACAGGGGCCTAATAAGACCAAGCACAGATACGCAGTATTTT.

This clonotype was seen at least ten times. The CDR3 spells CASSNDRYNEQFF. DNA for the CDR3: TGTGCCAGTAGTAATGACAGGTACAATGAGCAGTTCTTC. This chain links TRBV19 with TRBJ2-1; perhaps TRBD1 as D (6 bases). V was cut by 4 bases and J by 4 bases, with 8 bases left in between. The CDR3 has 13 residues. Germline CDR1 reads LNHDA; CDR2 reads SQIVND (reference sequence).

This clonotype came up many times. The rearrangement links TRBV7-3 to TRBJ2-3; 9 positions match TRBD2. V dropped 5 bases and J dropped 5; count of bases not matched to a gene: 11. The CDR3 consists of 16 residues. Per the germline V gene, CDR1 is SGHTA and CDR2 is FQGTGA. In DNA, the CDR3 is TGTGCCAGCAGCCCCCGGGTAGCGGGAGTGGGAGATACGCAGTATTTT. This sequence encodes CASSPRVAGVGDTQYF.

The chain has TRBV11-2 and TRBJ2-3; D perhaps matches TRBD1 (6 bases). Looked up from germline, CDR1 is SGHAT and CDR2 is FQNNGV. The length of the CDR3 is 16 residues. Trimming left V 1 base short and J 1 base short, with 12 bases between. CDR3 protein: CASSLGKGQRTDTQYF. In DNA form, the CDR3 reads TGTGCCAGCAGCTTAGGAAAAGGACAGCGCACAGATACGCAGTATTTT.

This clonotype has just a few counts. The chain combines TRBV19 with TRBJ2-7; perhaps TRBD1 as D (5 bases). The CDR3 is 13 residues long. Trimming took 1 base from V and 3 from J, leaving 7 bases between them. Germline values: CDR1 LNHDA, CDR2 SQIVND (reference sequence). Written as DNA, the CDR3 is TGTGCCAGTAGTATAGCCAGGGACTACGAGCAGTACTTC. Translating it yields CASSIARDYEQYF.

CDR3 amino acids: CASSWGDSASYEQYF. CDR3 coding DNA: TGTGCCAGTAGTTGGGGGGACTCGGCCTCCTACGAGCAGTACTTC. The chain carries TRBV19 and TRBJ2-7; a possible D gene is TRBD2 (6 bases). Trimming stripped 5 bases from V and 0 bases from J, with 14 bases between. Germline CDR1 reads LNHDA; CDR2 reads SQIVND (reference sequence). The CDR3 is made up of 15 amino acids.

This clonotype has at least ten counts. The chain's CDR3 is CSVDDRDTQYF. The DNA for the CDR3 is TGCAGCGTGGACGACAGGGATACGCAGTATTTT. This chain links TRBV29-1 with TRBJ2-3, with a tentative D call TRBD1 (6 bases). The CDR3 is 11 amino acids. The germline CDR1 and CDR2 sequences are SQVTM and ANQGSEA. The V end was cut by 6 bases, the J end by 6 bases, with 10 bases between.

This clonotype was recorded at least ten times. For the CDR3, the DNA is TGTGCCAGCAGTCAAACTCTGGTGGATACGCAGTATTTT. Its protein product is CASSQTLVDTQYF. This rearrangement joins TRBV12-3 or TRBV12-4 to TRBJ2-3; D not certain. The CDR3 loop spans 13 amino acids. V shed 5 bases and J shed 6 bases, with 12 bases lying between them.

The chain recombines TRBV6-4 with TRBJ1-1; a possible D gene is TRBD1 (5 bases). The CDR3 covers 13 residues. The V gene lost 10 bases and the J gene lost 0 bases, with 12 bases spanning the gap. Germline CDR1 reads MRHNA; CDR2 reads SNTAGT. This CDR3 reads CATSREMNTEAFF. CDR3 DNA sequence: TGTGCCACCTCCAGGGAGATGAACACTGAAGCTTTCTTT.

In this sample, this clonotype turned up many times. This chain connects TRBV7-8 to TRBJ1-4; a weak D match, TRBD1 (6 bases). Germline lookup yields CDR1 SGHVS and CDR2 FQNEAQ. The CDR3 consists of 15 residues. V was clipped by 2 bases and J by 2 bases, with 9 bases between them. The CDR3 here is CASSLHTGTNEKLFF. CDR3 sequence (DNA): TGTGCCAGCAGCTTACACACAGGGACTAATGAAAAACTGTTTTTT.

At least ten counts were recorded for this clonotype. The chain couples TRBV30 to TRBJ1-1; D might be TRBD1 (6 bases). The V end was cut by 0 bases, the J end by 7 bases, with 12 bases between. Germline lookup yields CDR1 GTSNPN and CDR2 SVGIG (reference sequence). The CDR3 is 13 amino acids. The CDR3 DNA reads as TGTGCCTGGAGTGTAAAGGGGGTTGGTGAAGCTTTCTTT. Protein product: CAWSVKGVGEAFF.

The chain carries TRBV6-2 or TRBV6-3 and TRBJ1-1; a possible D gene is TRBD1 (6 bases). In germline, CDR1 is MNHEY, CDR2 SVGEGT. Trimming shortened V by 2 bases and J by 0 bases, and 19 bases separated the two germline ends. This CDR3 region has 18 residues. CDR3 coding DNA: TGTGCCAGCAGTTACCCGACAGGTTATACCCCGATGAACACTGAAGCTTTCTTT. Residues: CASSYPTGYTPMNTEAFF.

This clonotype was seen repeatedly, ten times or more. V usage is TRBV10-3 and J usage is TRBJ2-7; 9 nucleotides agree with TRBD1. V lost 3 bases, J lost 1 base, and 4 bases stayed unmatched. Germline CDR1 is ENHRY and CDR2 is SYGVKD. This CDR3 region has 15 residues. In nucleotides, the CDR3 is TGTGCCATCAGTGATCTTGACAGGGGGTCCTACGAGCAGTACTTC. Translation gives CAISDLDRGSYEQYF.

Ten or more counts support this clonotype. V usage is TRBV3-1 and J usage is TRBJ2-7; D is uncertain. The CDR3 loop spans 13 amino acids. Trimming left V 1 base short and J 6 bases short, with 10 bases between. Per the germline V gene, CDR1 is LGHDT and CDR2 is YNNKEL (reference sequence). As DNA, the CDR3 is TGTGCCAGCAGCCAAGTGGTCGCGCGCGAGCAGTACTTC. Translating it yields CASSQVVAREQYF.

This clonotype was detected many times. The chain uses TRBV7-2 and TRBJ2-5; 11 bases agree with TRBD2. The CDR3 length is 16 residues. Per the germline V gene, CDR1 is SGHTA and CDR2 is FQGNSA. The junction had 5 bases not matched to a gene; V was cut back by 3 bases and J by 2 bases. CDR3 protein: CASSFGTSGLQETQYF. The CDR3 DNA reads TGTGCCAGCAGCTTCGGGACTAGCGGACTACAAGAGACCCAGTACTTC. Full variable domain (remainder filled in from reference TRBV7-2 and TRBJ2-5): GAGVSQSPSNKVTEKGKDVELRCDPISGHTALYWYRQSLGQGLEFLIYFQGNSAPDKSGLPSDRFSAERTGGSVSTLTIQRTQQEDSAVYLCASSFGTSGLQETQYFGPGTRLLVL.

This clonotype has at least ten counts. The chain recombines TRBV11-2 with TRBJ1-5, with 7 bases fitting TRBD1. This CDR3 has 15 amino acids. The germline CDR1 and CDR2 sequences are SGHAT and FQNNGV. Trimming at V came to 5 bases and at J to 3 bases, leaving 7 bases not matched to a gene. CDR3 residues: CASSQTGRDNQPQHF. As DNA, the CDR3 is TGTGCCAGCAGCCAGACAGGGAGGGACAATCAGCCCCAGCATTTT.

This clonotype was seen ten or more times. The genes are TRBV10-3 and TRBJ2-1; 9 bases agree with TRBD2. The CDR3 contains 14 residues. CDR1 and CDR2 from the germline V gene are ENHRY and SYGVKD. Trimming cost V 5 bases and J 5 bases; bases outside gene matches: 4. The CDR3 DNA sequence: TGTGCCATCAGTTTTAGCGGGAGAAACAATGAGCAGTTCTTC. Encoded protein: CAISFSGRNNEQFF.